The 26 T cell receptor beta chains below all came from one sample that was sequenced in a study of T cell responses to AZD1222 COVID-19 vaccine. Repertoires were generated with immunoSEQ multiplex PCR, while TCRdb's copy carries only in-frame clones and drops some. Of around 120,000 clones in the sample, roughly 92% were seen once. This specimen consisted of peripheral blood, obtained 28 days after the second AZD1222 dose. These receptor sequences come from an adult who received the AZD1222 COVID-19 vaccine.

V gene TRBV30 combines with J gene TRBJ2-5; D gene unclear. Trimming pared 2 bases from V and 0 bases from J, leaving 7 bases between. The CDR3 is made up of 13 amino acids. Germline assignment: CDR1 GTSNPN and CDR2 SVGIG (reference sequence). In DNA form, the CDR3 reads TGTGCCTGGAGTAGGCTATACCAAGAGACCCAGTACTTC. It is translated as CAWSRLYQETQYF.

The chain carries TRBV10-3 and TRBJ2-7; D not certain. CDR3 length: 12 residues. Germline-derived CDR1 and CDR2 are ENHRY and SYGVKD. With 6 bases removed from V and 4 bases from J, the gap between germline ends came to 10 bases. The CDR3 protein is CAIRDPGYEQYF. In nucleotides, the CDR3 is TGTGCCATCAGGGACCCTGGGTACGAGCAGTACTTC.

J is TRBJ1-1 and V is TRBV5-1, with D possibly TRBD1 on 5 matching bases. Germline values: CDR1 SGHRS, CDR2 YFSETQ. The V and J ends lost 2 bases and 4 bases respectively, with 12 bases between them. This CDR3 is built from 14 residues. CDR3 bases: TGCGCCAGCAGCTTTGGGGGACTCAGCACTGAAGCTTTCTTT. Residues: CASSFGGLSTEAFF.

V gene TRBV12-3 or TRBV12-4 combines with J gene TRBJ2-5; perhaps TRBD2 as D (5 bases). The length of the CDR3 is 12 residues. CDR3: CAGGLGQETQYF. The CDR3, as DNA: TGTGCTGGAGGTCTGGGCCAAGAGACCCAGTACTTC.

The V and J genes are TRBV7-2 and TRBJ2-3; tentatively, D is TRBD2 (6 bases). V shed 0 bases and J shed 1 base, with 11 bases lying between them. The CDR3 consists of 16 residues. Germline V lookup: CDR1 SGHTA, CDR2 FQGNSA. The CDR3 sequence is CASSLAGRDGTDTQYF. In DNA form, the CDR3 reads TGTGCCAGCAGCTTAGCTGGGCGGGATGGCACAGATACGCAGTATTTT.

This chain uses TRBV7-2 with TRBJ2-5; maybe TRBD2 (7 bases). V was clipped by 1 base and J by 2 bases, with 20 bases between them. The CDR3 spans 18 residues. Per the germline V gene, CDR1 is SGHTA and CDR2 is FQGNSA. The CDR3 here is CASSLVALRGGVQETQYF. In DNA form, the CDR3 reads TGTGCCAGCAGCTTAGTGGCCCTACGAGGGGGGGTTCAAGAGACCCAGTACTTC. Filled out from reference TRBV7-2 and TRBJ2-5, the complete variable domain reads GAGVSQSPSNKVTEKGKDVELRCDPISGHTALYWYRQSLGQGLEFLIYFQGNSAPDKSGLPSDRFSAERTGGSVSTLTIQRTQQEDSAVYLCASSLVALRGGVQETQYFGPGTRLLVL.

The rearrangement links TRBV6-2 or TRBV6-3 to TRBJ2-7, with 9 bases aligning to TRBD2. The ends lost 6 bases at V and 3 bases at J; junction bases unmatched: 9. Looked up from germline, CDR1 is MNHEY and CDR2 is SVGEGT. This CDR3 region has 15 residues. The CDR3 reads CASSPTIAGVYEQYF. The CDR3 DNA reads as TGTGCCAGCAGCCCGACTATAGCGGGGGTCTACGAGCAGTACTTC.

This sequence joins TRBV2 and TRBJ1-1; 7 nucleotides line up with TRBD1. Germline values: CDR1 SNHLY, CDR2 FYNNEI. V dropped 5 bases and J dropped 2; count of bases not matched to a gene: 8. The CDR3 runs 15 residues. CDR3 residues: CASSPRQGSNTEAFF. The DNA of the CDR3 is TGTGCCAGCAGTCCCAGACAGGGATCCAACACTGAAGCTTTCTTT. Filled out from reference TRBV2 and TRBJ1-1, the complete variable domain reads EPEVTQTPSHQVTQMGQEVILRCVPISNHLYFYWYRQILGQKVEFLVSFYNNEISEKSEIFDDQFSVERPDGSNFTLKIRSTKLEDSAMYFCASSPRQGSNTEAFFGQGTRLTVV.

The genes are TRBV6-2 or TRBV6-3 and TRBJ2-1; 11 bases map to TRBD2. Germline-derived CDR1 and CDR2 are MNHEY and SVGEGT. V gave up 6 bases and J gave up 6 bases; unmatched junction bases: 7. CDR3 size: 15 residues. The chain's CDR3 is CASSPLAGGGNEQFF. The CDR3 DNA reads as TGTGCCAGCAGCCCTCTAGCGGGGGGAGGCAATGAGCAGTTCTTC.

V is TRBV29-1 and J is TRBJ1-1; 10 bases are a match to TRBD1. Germline V gene lookup returns CDR1 SQVTM and CDR2 ANQGSEA. Losses at the gene ends were 4 bases for V and 6 bases for J; bases not matched to a gene: 8. The CDR3 is 14 amino acids. The chain's CDR3 is CSVGPGQGIPEAFF. The CDR3 region has the DNA TGCAGCGTTGGCCCGGGACAGGGGATCCCTGAAGCTTTCTTT.

The count of this clone is one. The chain combines TRBV23-1 with TRBJ2-3; TRBD2 agrees at 10 bases. TRBV23-1 belongs to the ORF category, with a function that is uncertain. The CDR3 runs 20 residues. With V trimmed by 3 bases and J by 1 base, 16 bases remained unmatched. The CDR3 is CASSHAPCLLAGVGTDTQYF. CDR3 DNA sequence: TGCGCCAGCAGTCACGCTCCTTGCCTCCTAGCGGGAGTAGGCACAGATACGCAGTATTTT.

V is TRBV21-1 and J is TRBJ1-1; the table's D gene call, TRBD1, was not cross checked with the DNA. TRBV21-1 is flagged as a pseudogene. The CDR3 sequence is 14 residues long. CDR3 DNA: TGTGCCAGCAGCCTACCAGGGGATAGGACTGAAGCTTTCTTT. Its protein is CASSLPGDRTEAFF.

V usage is TRBV5-1 and J usage is TRBJ1-3; 7 bases fit TRBD1. V was pared by 0 bases and J by 4 bases, with 7 bases of the junction left unmatched. CDR1 is SGHRS, CDR2 YFSETQ, per germline. This CDR3 spans 16 amino acids. This CDR3 is CASSLGQGNSGNTIYF. DNA of the CDR3: TGCGCCAGCAGCTTGGGACAGGGTAACTCAGGAAACACCATATATTTT.

The CDR3 sequence is CASRGGPANTGELFF. The CDR3 DNA sequence: TGTGCCAGCAGGGGGGGGCCCGCGAACACCGGGGAGCTGTTTTTT. The genes are TRBV6-6 and TRBJ2-2, with D perhaps matching TRBD2 (7 bases). The germline V gene has CDR1 MNHNY and CDR2 SVGAGI (reference sequence). This CDR3 has 15 amino acids. Trimming left V 6 bases short and J 0 bases short, with 11 bases between.

The CDR3 loop is CASSPSGSEAFF. The CDR3 DNA follows: TGTGCCAGCAGCCCCTCGGGGTCTGAAGCTTTCTTT. The chain joins TRBV6-2 or TRBV6-3 to TRBJ1-1, with unresolved D. This CDR3 contains 12 residues. In germline, CDR1 is MNHEY, CDR2 SVGEGT. Trimming cost V 6 bases and J 6 bases, with 11 bases left between them.

J is TRBJ1-3 and V is TRBV19, with D perhaps TRBD1 (5 bases). This CDR3 is 15 amino acids long. Trimming stripped 6 bases from V and 0 bases from J, with 12 bases between. Per germline, CDR1 LNHDA and CDR2 SQIVND (reference sequence). CDR3 bases: TGTGCCAGTAGGTCCGTCCAGGGCTCTGGAAACACCATATATTTT. Its protein is CASRSVQGSGNTIYF.

Notes on this clone: This CDR3 is also generated by other DNA sequences in the sample. The gene calls are TRBV7-2 and TRBJ2-7; 13 nucleotides align to TRBD2. Germline V gene data show CDR1 as SGHTA and CDR2 as FQGNSA. This CDR3 has 15 amino acids. V was clipped by 1 base and J by 3 bases; unmatched bases: 0. CDR3 in DNA: TGTGCCAGCAGCTTAGGACTAGCGGGAGGCTACGAGCAGTACTTC. It translates to CASSLGLAGGYEQYF.

This chain uses TRBV4-2 with TRBJ1-4, with D perhaps matching TRBD1 (5 bases). Looked up from germline, CDR1 is LGHNA and CDR2 is YNFKEQ. This CDR3 is 16 amino acids long. With 3 bases removed from V and 2 bases from J, the gap between germline ends came to 13 bases. This CDR3 reads CASSHGRDSTNEKLFF. The CDR3 DNA is TGTGCCAGCAGCCACGGCCGAGACAGCACTAATGAAAAACTGTTTTTT.

The chain joins TRBV15 to TRBJ1-3, with TRBD1 identical over 8 bases. V shed 6 bases and J 8 bases; nucleotides not matched to a gene: 12. The CDR3 has 15 amino acids. The germline V gene encodes CDR1 LNHNV and CDR2 YYDKDF (reference sequence). Here the CDR3 DNA reads TGTGCCACCAGGTTGAAAGGACAGGGTGGGGACACCATATATTTT. Translation gives CATRLKGQGGDTIYF. The variable domain in full, with the rest retrieved from reference TRBV15 and TRBJ1-3, is DAMVIQNPRYQVTQFGKPVTLSCSQTLNHNVMYWYQQKSSQAPKLLFHYYDKDFNNEADTPDNFQSRRPNTSFCFLDIRSPGLGDTAMYLCATRLKGQGGDTIYFGEGSWLTVV.

This clone was detected only once. V gene TRBV7-2 combines with J gene TRBJ2-7; D gene uncertain. Trimming left V 3 bases short and J 3 bases short, with 9 bases between. Germline V gene lookup returns CDR1 SGHTA and CDR2 FQGNSA. This CDR3 region has 13 residues. CDR3 nucleotide sequence: TGTGCCAGCAGCTTCGGACGATTCTACGAGCAGTACTTC. Protein product: CASSFGRFYEQYF.

V and J are TRBV5-1 and TRBJ1-5, with TRBD1 identical over 7 bases. The CDR3 is made up of 15 amino acids. Germline V gene sequence: CDR1 SGHRS, CDR2 YFSETQ. Trimming removed 3 bases from V and 4 bases from J; junction bases left unmatched: 7. The DNA for the CDR3 is TGCGCCAGCAGCTCATCCGGGACAGCTAATCAGCCCCAGCATTTT. It translates to CASSSSGTANQPQHF.

The chain links TRBV9 to TRBJ1-5; 7 nucleotides line up with TRBD1. The germline CDR1 and CDR2 sequences are SGDLS and YYNGEE. Trimming cost V 4 bases and J 7 bases; bases outside gene matches: 5. The CDR3 spans 13 residues. CDR3 sequence (DNA): TGTGCCAGCAGCCTCACAGGGGACCAGCCCCAGCATTTT. It is translated as CASSLTGDQPQHF.

The chain recombines TRBV6-5 with TRBJ2-7; 12 positions match TRBD1. Germline assignment: CDR1 MNHEY and CDR2 SVGAGI. Germline trimming cut 2 bases from V and 3 bases from J; bases unmatched to any gene: 2. This CDR3 contains 15 residues. For the CDR3, the DNA is TGTGCCAGCAGTTACGGGACAGGGGGCTTCTACGAGCAGTACTTC. Its translation: CASSYGTGGFYEQYF.

The chain carries TRBV6-4 and TRBJ1-1; TRBD1 aligns across 7 bases. The CDR3 contains 13 residues. The V gene's germline CDR1 is MRHNA and CDR2 SNTAGT. V lost 5 bases to trimming and J lost 6 bases; unmatched junction nucleotides: 6. CDR3 coding DNA: TGTGCCAGCAGTCGAGACAGGGATGCTGAAGCTTTCTTT. Its protein product is CASSRDRDAEAFF.

This clone has a single count. The chain combines TRBV4-3 with TRBJ2-1, with 9 bases matching TRBD2. The CDR3 is 15 residues long. Germline V gene sequence: CDR1 LGHNA, CDR2 YSLEER. The V segment lost 4 bases and the J segment 8 bases; nucleotides outside the gene matches: 9. The CDR3 reads CASSRIAGDSYEQFF. The CDR3 nucleotides are TGCGCCAGCAGCCGCATAGCGGGAGATTCGTATGAGCAGTTCTTC.

V is TRBV29-1 and J is TRBJ1-1, with D unclear. Trimming removed 8 bases from V and 1 base from J, with 8 bases in between. The CDR3 has 11 amino acids. Germline CDR1 SQVTM, CDR2 ANQGSEA. This chain's CDR3 is CSIVKNTEAFF. The CDR3 nucleotides are TGCAGCATCGTCAAGAACACTGAAGCTTTCTTT.